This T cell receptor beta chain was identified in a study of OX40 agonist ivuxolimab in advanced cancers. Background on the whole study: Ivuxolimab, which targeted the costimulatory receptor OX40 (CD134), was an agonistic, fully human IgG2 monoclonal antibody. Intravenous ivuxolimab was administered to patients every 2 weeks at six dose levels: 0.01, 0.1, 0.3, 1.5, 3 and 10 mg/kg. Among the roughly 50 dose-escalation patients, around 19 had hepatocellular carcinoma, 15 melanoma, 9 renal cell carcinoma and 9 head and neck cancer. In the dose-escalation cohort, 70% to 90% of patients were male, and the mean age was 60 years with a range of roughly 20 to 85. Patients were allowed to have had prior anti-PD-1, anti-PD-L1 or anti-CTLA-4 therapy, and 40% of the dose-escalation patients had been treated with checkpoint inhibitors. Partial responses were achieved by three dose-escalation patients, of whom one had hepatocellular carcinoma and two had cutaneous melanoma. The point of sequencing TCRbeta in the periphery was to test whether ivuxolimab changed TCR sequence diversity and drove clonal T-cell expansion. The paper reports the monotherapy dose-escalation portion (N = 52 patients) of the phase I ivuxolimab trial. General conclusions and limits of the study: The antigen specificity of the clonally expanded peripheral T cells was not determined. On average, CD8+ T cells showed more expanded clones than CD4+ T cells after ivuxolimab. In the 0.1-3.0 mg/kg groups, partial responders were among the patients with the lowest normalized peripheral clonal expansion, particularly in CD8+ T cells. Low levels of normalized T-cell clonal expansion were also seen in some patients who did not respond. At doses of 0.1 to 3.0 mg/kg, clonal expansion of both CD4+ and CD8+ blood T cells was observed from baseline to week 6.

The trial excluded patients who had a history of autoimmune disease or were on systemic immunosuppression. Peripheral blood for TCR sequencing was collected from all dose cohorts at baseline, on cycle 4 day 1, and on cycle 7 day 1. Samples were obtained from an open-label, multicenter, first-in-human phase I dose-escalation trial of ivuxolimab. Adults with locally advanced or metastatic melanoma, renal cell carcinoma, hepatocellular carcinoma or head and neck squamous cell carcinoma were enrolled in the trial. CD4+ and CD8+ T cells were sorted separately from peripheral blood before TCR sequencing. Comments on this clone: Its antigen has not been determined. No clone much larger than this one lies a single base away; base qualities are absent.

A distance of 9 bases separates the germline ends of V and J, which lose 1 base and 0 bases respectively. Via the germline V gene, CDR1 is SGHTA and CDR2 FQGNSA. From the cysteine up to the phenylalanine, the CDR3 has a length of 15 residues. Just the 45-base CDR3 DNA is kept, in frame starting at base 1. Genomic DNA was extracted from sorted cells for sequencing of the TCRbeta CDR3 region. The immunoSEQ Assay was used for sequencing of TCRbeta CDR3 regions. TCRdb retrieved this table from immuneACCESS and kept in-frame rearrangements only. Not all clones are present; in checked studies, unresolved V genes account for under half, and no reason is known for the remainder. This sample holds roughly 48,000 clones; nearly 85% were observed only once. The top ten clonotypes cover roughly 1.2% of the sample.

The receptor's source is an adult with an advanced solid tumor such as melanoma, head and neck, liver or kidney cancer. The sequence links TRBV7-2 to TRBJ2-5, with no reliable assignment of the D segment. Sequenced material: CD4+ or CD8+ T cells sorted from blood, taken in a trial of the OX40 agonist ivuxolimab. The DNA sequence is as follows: TGTGCCAGCAGCTTAGGCTGGCGGAACCAAGAGACCCAGTACTTC. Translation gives CASSLGWRNQETQYF.